The 21 T cell receptor beta chains given below trace back to one sample, sequenced in a study of OX40 agonist ivuxolimab in advanced cancers. The method was immunoSEQ multiplex PCR; TCRdb's version includes in-frame clones alone and lacks a portion of them. This sample has tens of thousands of clones, with roughly 90% found just once. Sample: CD4+ or CD8+ T cells sorted from blood, taken in a trial of the OX40 agonist ivuxolimab. The receptors here all came from an adult with an advanced solid tumor such as melanoma, head and neck, liver or kidney cancer.

The chain recombines TRBV2 with TRBJ1-1; D unclear. CDR1 is SNHLY and CDR2 is FYNNEI in the germline V gene. The CDR3 loop spans 13 amino acids. Trimming took 8 bases from V and 2 from J, leaving 12 bases between them. CDR3: CASYGILNTEAFF. Written as DNA, the CDR3 is TGTGCCAGCTACGGGATTTTAAACACTGAAGCTTTCTTT.

This clone appeared a single time. The chain joins TRBV19 to TRBJ1-2, with D hard to call. This CDR3 spans 16 amino acids. Germline loops: CDR1 LNHDA, CDR2 SQIVND (reference sequence). Trimming took off 1 base at V and 8 bases at J, with 20 bases between the two ends. CDR3 loop: CASSIGASDVRRGYTF. The CDR3 DNA sequence: TGTGCCAGTAGTATAGGGGCCTCCGATGTCCGGAGGGGCTACACCTTC.

The chain combines TRBV6-1 with TRBJ1-6; D gene unclear. V was trimmed by 3 bases and J by 8 bases, leaving 11 bases between them. CDR1 and CDR2 (germline): MNHNS, SASEGT. The CDR3 is made up of 14 amino acids. As DNA, the CDR3 is TGTGCCAGCAGTGATCTGGGAACCGATTCACCCCTCCACTTT. This encodes CASSDLGTDSPLHF.

The chain couples TRBV27 to TRBJ2-2; D is unclear. V was pared by 5 bases and J by 0 bases, with 16 bases between. The germline gives CDR1 MNHEY, CDR2 SMNVEV (reference sequence). The CDR3 loop spans 17 amino acids. The CDR3 is CASSPLAQIPNTGELFF. In DNA, the CDR3 is TGTGCCAGCAGTCCACTGGCTCAGATACCGAACACCGGGGAGCTGTTTTTT.

The chain recombines TRBV7-9 with TRBJ1-1; no clear D. Trimming took 1 base from V and 4 from J, leaving 4 bases between them. The germline gives CDR1 SEHNR, CDR2 FQNEAQ (reference sequence). The CDR3 is made up of 12 amino acids. The CDR3 reads CASSLVSTEAFF. Written as DNA, the CDR3 is TGTGCCAGCAGCTTAGTCTCCACTGAAGCTTTCTTT. Filled out from reference TRBV7-9 and TRBJ1-1, the complete variable domain reads DTGVSQNPRHKITKRGQNVTFRCDPISEHNRLYWYRQTLGQGPEFLTYFQNEAQLEKSRLLSDRFSAERPKGSFSTLEIQRTEQGDSAMYLCASSLVSTEAFFGQGTRLTVV.

The J gene is TRBJ2-1, the V gene TRBV15, with 8 bases lining up with TRBD2. CDR3 size: 15 residues. V lost 4 bases and J lost 5; bases outside the gene matches: 7. Germline loops: CDR1 LNHNV, CDR2 YYDKDF (reference sequence). The CDR3 loop reads CATSMRGLGDNEQFF. The DNA for the CDR3 is TGTGCCACCAGCATGCGGGGACTAGGGGACAATGAGCAGTTCTTC.

The chain links TRBV6-1 to TRBJ2-1; 9 bases are a match to TRBD1. This CDR3 comprises 15 residues. V was clipped by 5 bases and J by 1 base; unmatched bases: 3. The germline CDR1 and CDR2 sequences are MNHNS and SASEGT. CDR3 DNA: TGTGCCAGCAGTTTCGGGACAGGGTCCTACAATGAGCAGTTCTTC. This encodes CASSFGTGSYNEQFF.

CDR3 sequence reads: CASSSNWETQYF. The CDR3 DNA is TGTGCCAGCAGTTCAAATTGGGAGACCCAGTACTTC. The chain couples TRBV6-5 to TRBJ2-5; D remains unclear. This CDR3 is built from 12 residues. Germline CDR1 reads MNHEY; CDR2 reads SVGAGI. The V and J ends lost 4 bases and 5 bases respectively, with 8 bases between them.

There are a few counts of this clone. The chain links TRBV4-1 to TRBJ1-4, with no clear D. This CDR3 is 12 amino acids long. Germline V gene data show CDR1 as MGHRA and CDR2 as YSYEKL. V lost 0 bases and J lost 8, with 4 bases in between. The CDR3 reads CASSQEGEKLFF. The CDR3 nucleotides are TGCGCCAGCAGCCAAGAGGGGGAAAAACTGTTTTTT.

The J gene is TRBJ1-2, the V gene TRBV12-5; 9 bases agree with TRBD1. V shed 6 bases and J 4 bases; nucleotides not matched to a gene: 12. CDR1 and CDR2 from the germline V gene are LGHNT and FRNRAP. This CDR3 is 16 amino acids long. This CDR3 reads CASGPPTGGSFYGYTF. The CDR3 region has the DNA TGTGCTAGTGGCCCTCCAACAGGGGGCTCTTTCTATGGCTACACCTTC.

The chain combines TRBV7-6 with TRBJ2-7; no firm D call. The V gene's germline CDR1 is SGHVS and CDR2 FNYEAQ. This CDR3 region has 14 residues. The V and J ends lost 4 bases and 2 bases respectively, with 12 bases between them. CDR3 nucleotide sequence: TGTGCCAGCAGCTATGGTGGGGTGGCCTACGAGCAGTACTTC. It codes for CASSYGGVAYEQYF.

The CDR3, as DNA: TGCGCCAGCAGCTTGATGGAGGGGCGAGGGGACCCCTACGAGCAGTACTTC. As protein: CASSLMEGRGDPYEQYF. This sequence joins TRBV5-1 and TRBJ2-7; D may be TRBD2 (6 bases). This CDR3 region has 17 residues. The germline CDR1 and CDR2 sequences are SGHRS and YFSETQ. V dropped 1 base and J dropped 2 bases, with 19 bases sitting between them.

V gene TRBV6-5 combines with J gene TRBJ1-6; 10 bases align to TRBD1. Germline assignment: CDR1 MNHEY and CDR2 SVGAGI. This CDR3 has 14 residues. V was pared by 6 bases and J by 8 bases, with 4 bases of the junction left unmatched. The CDR3 DNA reads as TGTGCCAGCAGCGCCGGGACAGGGGATTCACCCCTCCACTTT. This codes for CASSAGTGDSPLHF.

The rearrangement uses TRBV7-6 and TRBJ2-3; possible D gene TRBD2, 5 bases. Looked up from germline, CDR1 is SGHVS and CDR2 is FNYEAQ. The CDR3 covers 14 residues. V was shortened by 3 bases and J by 0 bases, with 7 bases between the two germline ends. This CDR3 is CASSLRGSTDTQYF. For the CDR3, the DNA is TGTGCCAGCAGCTTGAGAGGGAGCACAGATACGCAGTATTTT.

This chain links TRBV27 with TRBJ1-2; possibly TRBD1 for D (6 bases). The CDR3 extends over 13 amino acids. V shed 3 bases and J shed 2 bases, with 7 bases lying between them. CDR1 is MNHEY, CDR2 SMNVEV, per germline (reference sequence). The CDR3 coding sequence is TGTGCCAGCAGTTTTCAGGGGAACTATGGCTACACCTTC. Its protein is CASSFQGNYGYTF.

The chain carries TRBV7-6 and TRBJ2-1; D tentatively fits TRBD1 or TRBD2 (6 bases each). CDR3 size: 14 residues. Trimming took off 1 base at V and 8 bases at J, with 12 bases between the two ends. Looked up from germline, CDR1 is SGHVS and CDR2 is FNYEAQ. The CDR3: CASSLEYGGDEQFF. In DNA, the CDR3 is TGTGCCAGCAGCTTAGAGTACGGGGGCGATGAGCAGTTCTTC.

The V and J genes are TRBV19 and TRBJ1-2, with 11 bases lining up with TRBD1. This CDR3 is built from 13 residues. J lost 10 bases, V lost 5 bases, and 6 bases had no gene match. Germline V gives CDR1 LNHDA, CDR2 SQIVND (reference sequence). The CDR3 DNA reads as TGTGCCAGTAGTTCCGGGACAGGGGGAGACTACACCTTC. It is translated as CASSSGTGGDYTF.

The V gene is TRBV28, the J gene TRBJ2-1, with D hard to call. The CDR3 contains 14 residues. The germline CDR1 and CDR2 sequences are MDHEN and SYDVKM. The ends were cut back, 6 bases at V and 4 bases at J, with 13 bases in the middle. CDR3 residues: CASRVELEYNEQFF. The DNA of the CDR3 is TGTGCCAGCAGGGTGGAGCTGGAATACAATGAGCAGTTCTTC.

The genes are TRBV5-4 and TRBJ2-7; D gene ambiguous. CDR1 and CDR2 from the germline V gene are SGHNT and YYREEE (reference sequence). This CDR3 has 14 residues. V lost 3 bases and J lost 3, with 13 bases in between. As DNA, the CDR3 is TGTGCCAGCAGCTCACTGGGGAACGGCTACGAGCAGTACTTC. Translation gives CASSSLGNGYEQYF.

The CDR3 DNA is TGTGCCAGCAGCACCCGTCAGGATGAGCAGTTCTTC. This codes for CASSTRQDEQFF. The chain carries TRBV13 and TRBJ2-1; D not certain. CDR3 size: 12 residues. Trimming shortened V by 5 bases and J by 8 bases, and 10 bases separated the two germline ends. Germline loops: CDR1 PRHDT, CDR2 FYEKMQ (reference sequence).

This clone was counted once. The chain recombines TRBV27 with TRBJ2-1, with TRBD1 matching over 9 bases. The CDR3 has 14 amino acids. Germline lookup yields CDR1 MNHEY and CDR2 SMNVEV (reference sequence). V was clipped by 5 bases and J by 6 bases; unmatched bases: 5. The CDR3 DNA sequence: TGTGCCAGCAGTGACCGACAGGGGGGCAATGAGCAGTTCTTC. It specifies CASSDRQGGNEQFF.